This T cell receptor beta chain was observed in a study of T cell responses to AZD1222 COVID-19 vaccine (dated by TCRdb to the early 2020s). About the study as a whole: Because spike-specific TCR depth and breadth did not differ between the two schedules, AZD1222 recipients who got a second dose at roughly 4 weeks were pooled with those who got a second dose at roughly 12 weeks. TCR sequencing covered more than 230 trial participants: about 210 given two doses of AZD1222 and 26 given two doses of MenACWY control vaccine. Trial participants were enrolled by age into subgroups of 18-55, 56-69 and 70-plus years, and around 150, 28 and 57 TCR-sequenced participants, respectively, were included in these subgroups. Results and caveats for the whole study, not just this receptor: No day 14 peak-response samples were available, so repertoires were characterized only after the peak T cell response. Most participants were white British and females outnumbered males, and the authors suggested that clonal diversity may have been underestimated. Vaccine-associated CD4 TCRs spanned the whole spike protein, with dominant responses in regions 160-218 and 743-854. Conclusions about previously exposed vaccinees were limited because only six AZD1222 recipients were SARS-CoV-2 seropositive at baseline. The 56-69-year group was small, and its depth increase did not reach significance, likely because of low power. Reportedly, almost half of the unique spike-specific TCRs recognized epitopes lying outside the regions that are mutated in the B.1.351 and B.1.1.7 variants. After two AZD1222 doses, spike-specific TCR breadth and depth were significantly higher than at day 0 and than in MenACWY recipients.

The CDR3 regions of human TCRbeta chains were subjected to immunosequencing. Concerning the study's data processing: TCRs in the repertoires were matched against a reference library of SARS-CoV-2-specific TCRs that had been generated with the MIRA antigen-specificity platform. Breadth was defined as the fraction of unique TCRs that were SARS-CoV-2-associated. Depth was defined as the fraction of total T cells that were SARS-CoV-2-associated. Using the MIRA data, every spike-specific TCR was mapped to the spike region that the TCR reacted to and assigned to either a CD4 or a CD8 class. Log10-transformed breadth and depth values were compared by one-way ANOVA with Sidak's multiple comparisons tests. TCRdb limited this immuneACCESS table to in-frame rearrangements with V and J called. A share of clones is missing; checked studies link under half to unresolved V genes, and the rest is unexplained. V and J calls and clone size are given by that table; D and trimming were obtained from the DNA. The sample yields 90,000 to 120,000 clones; roughly 84% were counted once. Jointly, the top ten make up approximately 3.3% of the sample.

The CDR3 covers 14 residues, taking in both the cysteine and the phenylalanine. Only the CDR3 DNA stays, 42 bases, in frame from base 1. Based on the germline V gene, the CDR1 and CDR2 sequences are MNHEY and SVGAGI. V lost 6 bases and J lost 4 bases; the stretch between them is 15 bases long. As concerns this clone: Its specific antigen is unknown. Within one base of it there is no much larger clone, and no base qualities were kept.

Reading the label with the study, this specimen's time point is: baseline before first vaccination. The vaccinee samples were drawn from two UK trials, COV001 and COV002, one of which was a single-blind randomized controlled phase 2/3 trial testing AZD1222 (ChAdOx1 nCoV-19) in healthy adults. Trial participant PBMC samples were collected at day 0 and day 28 after the second dose for TCRbeta chain sequencing. The receptor was isolated from an adult in good health. The sequence is built from TRBV6-5 and TRBJ1-2; the D gene is possibly TRBD1, with 6 bases matching. The source was peripheral blood, collected on day 0 of AZD1222 vaccination. The encoded CDR3 is CASRSPGQAYGYTF. The DNA sequence is TGTGCCAGCAGATCTCCGGGACAAGCCTATGGCTACACCTTC.